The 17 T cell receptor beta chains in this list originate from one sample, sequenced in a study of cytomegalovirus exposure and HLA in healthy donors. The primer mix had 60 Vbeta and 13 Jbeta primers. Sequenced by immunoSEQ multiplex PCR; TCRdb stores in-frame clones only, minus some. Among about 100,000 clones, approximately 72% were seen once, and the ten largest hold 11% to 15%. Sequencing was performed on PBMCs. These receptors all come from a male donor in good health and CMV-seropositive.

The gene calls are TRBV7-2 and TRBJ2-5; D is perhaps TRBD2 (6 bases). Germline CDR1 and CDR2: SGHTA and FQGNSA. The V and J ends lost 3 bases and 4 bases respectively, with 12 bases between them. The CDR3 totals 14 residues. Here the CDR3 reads CASSLGGLRETQYF. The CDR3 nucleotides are TGTGCCAGCAGCTTGGGGGGACTCAGAGAGACCCAGTACTTC.

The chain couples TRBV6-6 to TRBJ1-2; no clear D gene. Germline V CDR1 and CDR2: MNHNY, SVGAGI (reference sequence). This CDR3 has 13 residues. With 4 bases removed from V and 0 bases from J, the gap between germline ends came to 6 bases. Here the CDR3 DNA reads TGTGCCAGCAGTTTCAGTCCTAACTATGGCTACACCTTC. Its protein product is CASSFSPNYGYTF.

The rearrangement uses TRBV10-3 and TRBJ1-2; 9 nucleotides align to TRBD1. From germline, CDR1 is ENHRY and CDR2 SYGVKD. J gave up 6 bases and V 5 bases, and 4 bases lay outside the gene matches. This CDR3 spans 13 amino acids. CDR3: CAISPGQGDGYTF. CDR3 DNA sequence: TGTGCCATCAGTCCGGGACAGGGTGATGGCTACACCTTC.

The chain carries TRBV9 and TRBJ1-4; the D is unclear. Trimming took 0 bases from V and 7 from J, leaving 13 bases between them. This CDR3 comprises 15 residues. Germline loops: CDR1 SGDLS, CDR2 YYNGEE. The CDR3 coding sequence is TGTGCCAGCAGCGTAGGGTTTGGAGGATCTGAAAAACTGTTTTTT. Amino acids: CASSVGFGGSEKLFF.

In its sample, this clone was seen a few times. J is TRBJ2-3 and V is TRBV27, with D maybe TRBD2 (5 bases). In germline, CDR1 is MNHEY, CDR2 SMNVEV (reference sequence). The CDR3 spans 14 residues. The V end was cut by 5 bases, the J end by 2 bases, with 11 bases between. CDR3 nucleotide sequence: TGTGCCAGCAGTCCCGGACTCTCCACAGATACGCAGTATTTT. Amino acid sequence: CASSPGLSTDTQYF.

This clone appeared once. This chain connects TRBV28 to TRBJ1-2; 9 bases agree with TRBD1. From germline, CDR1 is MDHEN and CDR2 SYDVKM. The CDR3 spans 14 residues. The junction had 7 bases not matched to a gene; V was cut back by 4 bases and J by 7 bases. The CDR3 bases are TGTGCCAGCAGTTCGGGACAGGGTAGACCTGGCTACACCTTC. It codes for CASSSGQGRPGYTF.

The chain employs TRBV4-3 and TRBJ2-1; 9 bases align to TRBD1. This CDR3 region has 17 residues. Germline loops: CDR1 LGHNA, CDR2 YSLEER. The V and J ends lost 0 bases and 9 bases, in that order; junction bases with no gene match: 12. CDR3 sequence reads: CASSQDVNRGREGEQFF. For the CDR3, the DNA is TGCGCCAGCAGCCAAGATGTGAACAGGGGGCGCGAGGGTGAGCAGTTCTTC.

The DNA for the CDR3 is TGTGCCAGCACCATCAGGGGCGTGAACACTGAAGCTTTCTTT. Translation: CASTIRGVNTEAFF. The genes are TRBV2 and TRBJ1-1, with D possibly TRBD1 on 6 matching bases. The germline CDR1 and CDR2 sequences are SNHLY and FYNNEI. This CDR3 is 14 amino acids long. Trimming shortened V by 7 bases and J by 0 bases, and 12 bases separated the two germline ends.

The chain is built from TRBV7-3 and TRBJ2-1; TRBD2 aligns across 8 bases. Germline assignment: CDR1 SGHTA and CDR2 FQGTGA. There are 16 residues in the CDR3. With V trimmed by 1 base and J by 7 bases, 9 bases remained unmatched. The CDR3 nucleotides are TGTGCCAGCAGCTTAAGGGCCGGGGGGGGCCGGAATGAGCAGTTCTTC. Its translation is CASSLRAGGGRNEQFF.

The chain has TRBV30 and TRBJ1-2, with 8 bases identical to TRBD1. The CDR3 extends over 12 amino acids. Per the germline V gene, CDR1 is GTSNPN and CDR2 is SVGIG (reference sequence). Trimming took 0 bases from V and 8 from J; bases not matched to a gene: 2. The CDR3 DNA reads TGTGCCTGGAGTGTCGGGACAGGAGGCTACACCTTC. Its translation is CAWSVGTGGYTF.

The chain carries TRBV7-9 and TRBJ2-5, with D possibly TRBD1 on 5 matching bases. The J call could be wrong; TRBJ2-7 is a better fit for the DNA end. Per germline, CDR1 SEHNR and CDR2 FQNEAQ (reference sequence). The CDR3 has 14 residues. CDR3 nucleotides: TGTGCCAGCAGCCCAGGCAGGGCTGTGCTCGAGCAGTACTTC. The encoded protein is CASSPGRAVLEQYF.

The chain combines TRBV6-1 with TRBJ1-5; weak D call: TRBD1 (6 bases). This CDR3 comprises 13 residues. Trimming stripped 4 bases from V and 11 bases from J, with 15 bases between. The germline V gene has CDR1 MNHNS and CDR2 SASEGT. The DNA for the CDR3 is TGTGCCAGCAGTGCCACAGGGAACCAGGCCCAGCATTTT. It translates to CASSATGNQAQHF.

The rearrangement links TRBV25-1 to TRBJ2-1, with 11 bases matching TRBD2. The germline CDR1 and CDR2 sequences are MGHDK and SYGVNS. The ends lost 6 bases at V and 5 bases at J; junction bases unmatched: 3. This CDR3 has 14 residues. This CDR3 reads CASRLAGGNNEQFF. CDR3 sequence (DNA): TGTGCCAGCAGGTTAGCGGGGGGGAACAATGAGCAGTTCTTC.

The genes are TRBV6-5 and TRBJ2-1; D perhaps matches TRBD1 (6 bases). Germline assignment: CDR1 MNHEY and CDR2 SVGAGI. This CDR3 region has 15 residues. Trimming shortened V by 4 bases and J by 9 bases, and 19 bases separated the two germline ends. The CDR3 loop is CASSSNTPQGGEQFF. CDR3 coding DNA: TGTGCCAGCAGTTCCAACACCCCACAGGGTGGTGAGCAGTTCTTC.

The DNA for the CDR3 is TGCGCCAGCAGTAGGCGGACAGATATCACCGGGGAGCTGTTTTTT. It codes for CASSRRTDITGELFF. The rearrangement links TRBV10-1 to TRBJ2-2; weak D call: TRBD1 (6 bases). This CDR3 is 15 amino acids long. V gave up 5 bases and J gave up 4 bases, with 14 bases separating them. Germline V gene data show CDR1 as WNHNN and CDR2 as SYGVQD (reference sequence).

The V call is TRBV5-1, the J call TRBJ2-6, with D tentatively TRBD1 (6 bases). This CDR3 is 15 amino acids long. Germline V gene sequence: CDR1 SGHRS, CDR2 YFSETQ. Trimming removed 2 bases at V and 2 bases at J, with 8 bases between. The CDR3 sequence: CASSFRGPGANVLTF. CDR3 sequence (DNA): TGCGCCAGCAGCTTCAGGGGTCCTGGGGCCAACGTCCTGACTTTC.

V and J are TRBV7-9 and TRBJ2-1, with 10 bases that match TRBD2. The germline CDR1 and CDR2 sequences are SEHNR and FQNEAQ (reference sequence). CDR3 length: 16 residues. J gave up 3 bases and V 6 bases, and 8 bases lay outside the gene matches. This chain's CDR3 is CASSLSGGPIYNEQFF. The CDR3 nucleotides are TGTGCCAGCAGTCTTAGCGGGGGGCCGATCTACAATGAGCAGTTCTTC.